This T cell receptor (beta chain) was recorded in a study of cytomegalovirus exposure and HLA in healthy donors. Study-level information: As released early, the data held some 80 million unique TCRs from HLA-typed donors.

PCR involved 60 Vbeta and 13 Jbeta primers. Profiled with immunoSEQ multiplex PCR; TCRdb holds only in-frame clones, not every one. The profile shows 35,000 to 40,000 clones, roughly 81% of them singletons. General observations from the study: Serostatus for CMV was the only available immune exposure information. Rarity marked most TCR sequences, yet some public TCRs occurred in many donors. Reports state that TCR beta sequences accurately predicted most subjects' HLA-A and HLA-B alleles.

Comments on this clone: The antigen remains unidentified. Other DNA sequences of this sample code for an identical CDR3.

This TCR derives from a man aged 30 to 39 in good health and CMV-seronegative. Sequencing was done on a sample of PBMCs.

The CDR3 coding sequence is TGTGCCAGCAGCTTAAGCCCGAACACCGGGGAGCTGTTTTTT. Translated, it gives CASSLSPNTGELFF. The rearrangement links TRBV7-2 to TRBJ2-2; no clear D. Trimming left V 2 bases short and J 0 bases short, with 4 bases between. CDR3 size: 14 residues. Germline V gene data show CDR1 as SGHTA and CDR2 as FQGNSA. Variable domain in full (rest from reference TRBV7-2 and TRBJ2-2): GAGVSQSPSNKVTEKGKDVELRCDPISGHTALYWYRQSLGQGLEFLIYFQGNSAPDKSGLPSDRFSAERTGGSVSTLTIQRTQQEDSAVYLCASSLSPNTGELFFGEGSRLTVL.